This is a list of T cell receptor beta chains from one sample in a study of vaccination effects on CD4 cells after COVID-19. For these receptors, no antigen is known. TCRdb keeps only in-frame clones here, not all; method: immunoSEQ multiplex PCR. The data show some 21,000 clones, roughly four fifths seen once. The starting material was CD4+ T cells from PBMCs cultured with HCoV-229E spike peptides, obtained after COVID-19 vaccination. Receptor source: a human donor who received a COVID-19 vaccine. The conserved cysteine and the conserved F or W are not part of the CDR3 here. The D gene is left open where the match is weak. The listing skips clone size in some rows; elsewhere it reads once, few, many or a size class.

J gene | D gene | V gene | clone size | CDR3 length | CDR3 protein
TRBJ2-1 | TRBD2 | TRBV9 | - | 15 | ASSPRGGGGSYNEQF
TRBJ2-5 | TRBD2 | TRBV11-2 | - | 17 | ASSFRLGTSGGKQETQY
TRBJ2-1 | - | TRBV6-1 | - | 12 | ASSESRQSNEQF
TRBJ2-7 | TRBD2 | TRBV7-2 | once | 14 | ASSLEGTSGAYEQY
TRBJ1-2 | TRBD1 | TRBV19 | - | 12 | ASNPGQGRVGYT
TRBJ1-1 | - | TRBV6-1 | - | 12 | ASSSPHLDTEAF
TRBJ2-3 | - | TRBV27 | - | 11 | ASSLFPTDTQY
TRBJ2-7 | - | TRBV6-5 | - | 12 | ASSGTVSSYEQY
TRBJ2-3 | TRBD2 | TRBV5-4 | - | 14 | ASSRGGSGSTDTQY
TRBJ1-2 | - | TRBV18 | - | 11 | ASSPQLNYGYT
TRBJ1-2 | TRBD1 | TRBV5-1 | few | 13 | ASSNLGQGARGYT
TRBJ2-5 | - | TRBV11-1 | - | 12 | ASSELRDDETQY
TRBJ1-4 | TRBD1 | TRBV6-5 | - | 13 | ASRAGDRGREKLF
TRBJ2-2 | - | TRBV11-2 | - | 14 | ASIEMGNPRTGELF
TRBJ2-7 | - | TRBV7-9 | - | 11 | ASSLGSTIGQY
TRBJ1-1 | TRBD1 | TRBV30 | - | 11 | AWRDGTGGRAF
TRBJ2-3 | - | TRBV5-1 | - | 13 | ASSLSDTITDTQY
TRBJ1-3 | TRBD1 | TRBV2 | - | 13 | ASSADRGSGNTIY
TRBJ2-7 | TRBD1 | TRBV3-1/TRBV3-2 | - | 11 | ASSWDSSYEQY
TRBJ1-5 | - | TRBV11-2 | - | 11 | ASSFDGSGPQH
TRBJ1-1 | TRBD1 | TRBV10-3 | - | 13 | AISGTGDGATEAF
TRBJ2-3 | - | TRBV6-5 | - | 11 | ASTRRGEDTQY
TRBJ2-3 | - | TRBV6-5 | - | 13 | ASSDQPSAPDTQY
TRBJ1-2 | - | TRBV11-2 | - | 10 | ASSVYEYGYT
TRBJ2-7 | - | TRBV7-9 | - | 11 | ASSAVWSYEQY
TRBJ1-4 | - | TRBV7-8 | few | 12 | ASRKRDKKEKLF
TRBJ2-7 | - | TRBV9 | - | 15 | ASSVEPGTHRSYEQY
TRBJ2-1 | TRBD2 | TRBV11-2 | - | 17 | ASSLFPPPSGGIYNEQF